This TCR beta chain appears in the sequencing data of a study of early T cells in non-severe SARS-CoV-2 infection. MiXCR, run by TCRdb on the 5' RACE reads, gives a single entry per CDR3 protein. The sample lists about 69,000 distinct CDR3 sequences, about 4.6% occurring once. The CDR3 contains 11 residues. Germline V gene sequence: CDR1 SEHNR, CDR2 FQNEAQ (reference sequence). This chain joins TRBV7-9 and TRBJ1-5, with TRBD1 identical over 8 bases. Sequenced here: whole blood, sampled at baseline. The TCR originated in an adult who was a healthcare worker with PCR-confirmed SARS-CoV-2 infection or an uninfected control (not recorded which). The donor label of this sample is uncertain. The DNA of the CDR3 is TGTGGGACAGGGAACAATCAGCCCCAGCATTTT. Translation gives CGTGNNQPQHF.